Here is one T cell receptor (beta chain) with its context. Its matching antigen is unknown. Per germline, CDR1 LGHDT and CDR2 YNNKEL (reference sequence). The V and J ends lost 4 bases and 10 bases, in that order; junction bases with no gene match: 1. The CDR3 is 13 amino acids. This entry belongs to a study of T cell responses to AZD1222 COVID-19 vaccine. The method was immunoSEQ multiplex PCR; TCRdb's version includes in-frame clones alone and lacks a portion of them. The table has about 150,000 clones, approximately 90% seen once. Study conclusions and caveats: No day 14 peak samples; only post-peak repertoires were characterized. Targeting of unmutated variant regions was reportedly seen in nearly half of spike-specific TCRs. An increase in Spike-specific TCR breadth and depth was observed after two AZD1222 doses. The donor group comprised mostly white British people and more females; the analysis possibly underestimated clonal diversity.

Here the sequenced sample was peripheral blood, taken 28 days after the second AZD1222 dose. This chain links TRBV3-1 (or the pseudogene TRBV3-2) with TRBJ1-6, with 10 bases fitting TRBD1. The receptor was isolated from an adult who received the AZD1222 COVID-19 vaccine. Here the CDR3 reads CASSPGQGSPLHF. CDR3 coding DNA: TGTGCCAGCAGCCCGGGACAGGGGTCACCCCTCCACTTT.